The T cell receptor (beta chain) described here comes from a study of T-cell reconstitution after alpha-beta-depleted transplantation in children. The CDR3 has 18 amino acids. V lost 7 bases, J lost 1 base, and 14 bases stayed unmatched. Preparing the TCRbeta library involved the use of unique molecular identifiers. TCRdb analysed the PCR reads with MiXCR anew, one entry per CDR3 protein. In the table there are about 600,000 distinct CDR3 sequences, roughly a tenth of which are singletons. This specimen consisted of PBMCs from the stem cell graft donor, obtained from the stem cell graft. The TCR sequence derives from a human donor who donated a stem cell graft to a child with acute myeloid leukemia. The rearrangement links TRBV12-3 or TRBV12-4 to TRBJ2-1; the match to TRBD2 covers 9 bases. The CDR3: CASTRLGREGYSYNEQFF. CDR3 coding DNA: TGTGCCAGCACCCGCCTAGGGCGGGAGGGGTATTCCTACAATGAGCAGTTCTTC.